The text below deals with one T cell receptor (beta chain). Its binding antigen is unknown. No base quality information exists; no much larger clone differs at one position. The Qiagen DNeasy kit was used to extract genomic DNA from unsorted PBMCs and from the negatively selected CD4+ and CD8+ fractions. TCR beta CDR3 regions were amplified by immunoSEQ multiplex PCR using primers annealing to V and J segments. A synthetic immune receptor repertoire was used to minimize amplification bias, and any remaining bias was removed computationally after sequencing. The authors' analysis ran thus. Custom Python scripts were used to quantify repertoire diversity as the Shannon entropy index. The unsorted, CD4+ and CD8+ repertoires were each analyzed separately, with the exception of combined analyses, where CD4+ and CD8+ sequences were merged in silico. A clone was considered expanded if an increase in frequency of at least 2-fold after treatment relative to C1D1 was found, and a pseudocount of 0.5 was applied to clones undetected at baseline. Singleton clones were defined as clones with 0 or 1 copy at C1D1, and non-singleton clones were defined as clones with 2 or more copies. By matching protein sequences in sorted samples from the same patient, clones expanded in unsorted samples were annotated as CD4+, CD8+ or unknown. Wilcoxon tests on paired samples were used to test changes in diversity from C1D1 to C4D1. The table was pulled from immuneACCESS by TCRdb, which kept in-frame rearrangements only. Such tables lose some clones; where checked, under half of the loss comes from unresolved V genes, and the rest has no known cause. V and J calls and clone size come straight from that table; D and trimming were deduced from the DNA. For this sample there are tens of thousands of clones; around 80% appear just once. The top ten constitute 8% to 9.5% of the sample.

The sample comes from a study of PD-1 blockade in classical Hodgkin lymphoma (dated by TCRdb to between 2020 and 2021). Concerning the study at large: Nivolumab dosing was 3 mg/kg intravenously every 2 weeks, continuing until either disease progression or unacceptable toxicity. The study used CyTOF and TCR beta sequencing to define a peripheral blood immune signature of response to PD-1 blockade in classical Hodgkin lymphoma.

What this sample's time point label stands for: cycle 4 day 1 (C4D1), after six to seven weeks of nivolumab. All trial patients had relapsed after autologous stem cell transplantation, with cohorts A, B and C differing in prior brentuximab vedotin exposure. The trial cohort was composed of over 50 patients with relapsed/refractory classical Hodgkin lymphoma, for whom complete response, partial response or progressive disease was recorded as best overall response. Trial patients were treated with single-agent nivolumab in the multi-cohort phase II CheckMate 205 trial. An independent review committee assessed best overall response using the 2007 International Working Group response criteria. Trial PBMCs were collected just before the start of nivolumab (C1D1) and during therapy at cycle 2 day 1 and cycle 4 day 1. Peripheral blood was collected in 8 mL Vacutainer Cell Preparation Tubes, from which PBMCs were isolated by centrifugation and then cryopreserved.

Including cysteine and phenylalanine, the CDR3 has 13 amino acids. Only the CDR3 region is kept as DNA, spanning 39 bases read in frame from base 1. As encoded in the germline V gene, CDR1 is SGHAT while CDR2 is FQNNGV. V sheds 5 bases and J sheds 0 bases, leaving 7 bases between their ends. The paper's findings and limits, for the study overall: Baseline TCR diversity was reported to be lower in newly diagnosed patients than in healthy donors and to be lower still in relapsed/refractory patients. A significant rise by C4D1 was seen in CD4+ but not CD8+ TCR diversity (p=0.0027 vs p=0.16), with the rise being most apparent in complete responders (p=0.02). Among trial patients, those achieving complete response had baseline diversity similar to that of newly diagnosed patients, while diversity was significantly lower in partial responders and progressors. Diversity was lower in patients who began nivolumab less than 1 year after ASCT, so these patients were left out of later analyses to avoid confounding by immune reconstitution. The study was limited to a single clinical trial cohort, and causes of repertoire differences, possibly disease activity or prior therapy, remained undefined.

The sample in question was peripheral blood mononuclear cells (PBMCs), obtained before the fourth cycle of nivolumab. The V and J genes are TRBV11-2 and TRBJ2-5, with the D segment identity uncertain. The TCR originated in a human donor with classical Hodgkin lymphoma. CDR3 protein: CASSPTDQETQYF. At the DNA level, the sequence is TGTGCCAGCAGCCCGACGGACCAAGAGACCCAGTACTTC.